Presented here are 11 T cell receptor beta chains from one specimen sequenced in a study of T cell repertoires in cytomegalovirus infection. Each CDR3 protein gets one entry after TCRdb re-called the reads with MiXCR. The table has about 180,000 distinct CDR3 sequences, roughly 14% seen once. Specimen: PBMCs. Every receptor here comes from a human donor in good health (CMV status not recorded). Some clones in this sample may be carry-over from other donors' samples.

This clonotype was recorded at least ten times. The chain joins TRBV2 to TRBJ1-3; TRBD1 might be the D (5 bases). CDR3 length: 14 residues. Germline CDR1 and CDR2: SNHLY and FYNNEI. V was shortened by 7 bases and J by 0 bases, with 10 bases between the two germline ends. This CDR3 reads CASTRQTSGNTIYF. In DNA, the CDR3 is TGTGCCAGCACCCGACAGACCTCTGGAAACACCATATATTTT.

The sample holds many counts of this clonotype. The chain recombines TRBV12-3 or TRBV12-4 with TRBJ1-1; 7 bases align to TRBD1. J lost 6 bases, V lost 6 bases, and 10 bases had no gene match. The CDR3 spans 14 residues. CDR3 DNA sequence: TGTGCCAGCAGCCGACCGGACAGGTTCTCTGAAGCTTTCTTT. This gives the protein CASSRPDRFSEAFF.

This clonotype came up many times. V usage is TRBV7-3 and J usage is TRBJ2-7; tentatively, D is TRBD2 (5 bases). Trimming took 2 bases from V and 6 from J, leaving 11 bases between them. The CDR3 covers 13 residues. Germline-derived CDR1 and CDR2 are SGHTA and FQGTGA. Here the CDR3 reads CASSLVRGGEQYF. DNA for the CDR3: TGTGCCAGCAGCTTAGTACGAGGAGGCGAGCAGTACTTC.

V usage is TRBV20-1 and J usage is TRBJ1-6, with D maybe TRBD1 (6 bases). The germline V and J ends were trimmed by 3 bases and 5 bases, with 8 bases remaining between them. CDR3 length: 13 amino acids. Germline V gives CDR1 DFQATT, CDR2 SNEGSKA (reference sequence). CDR3: CSARGADNSPLHF. In nucleotides, the CDR3 is TGCAGTGCTAGGGGGGCAGATAATTCACCCCTCCACTTT.

The chain recombines TRBV4-1 with TRBJ2-5; 11 nucleotides match TRBD1. CDR1 is MGHRA and CDR2 is YSYEKL in the germline V gene. Trimming took 4 bases from V and 5 from J; bases not matched to a gene: 9. The CDR3 consists of 16 residues. CDR3 amino acids: CASSLPGTGGLETQYF. CDR3 coding DNA: TGCGCCAGCAGCCTACCCGGGACAGGGGGATTGGAGACCCAGTACTTC.

This clonotype has a count of ten or more. The chain links TRBV4-2 to TRBJ1-5, with TRBD1 matching over 7 bases. After removal of 2 bases from V and 6 bases from J, the junction contained 4 bases not matched to a gene. In germline, CDR1 is LGHNA, CDR2 YNFKEQ. The CDR3 sequence is 14 residues long. This chain's CDR3 is CASSQTDRAQPQHF. For the CDR3, the DNA is TGTGCCAGCAGCCAAACCGACAGGGCTCAGCCCCAGCATTTT.

This clonotype was picked up a small number of times. This sequence joins TRBV20-1 and TRBJ2-5; D not certain. The CDR3 totals 11 residues. Germline CDR1 reads DFQATT; CDR2 reads SNEGSKA (reference sequence). V gave up 5 bases and J gave up 3 bases, with 7 bases separating them. This CDR3 reads CSAPRKETQYF. DNA of the CDR3: TGCAGTGCTCCCCGAAAAGAGACCCAGTACTTC.

This clonotype was observed a few times. The V and J genes are TRBV6-1 and TRBJ1-1; tentatively, D is TRBD1 (6 bases). The CDR3 consists of 15 residues. The germline V gene encodes CDR1 MNHNS and CDR2 SASEGT. V shed 3 bases and J shed 1 base, with 12 bases lying between them. CDR3 DNA: TGTGCCAGCAGTGACGGGGGGCCTGGGAACACTGAAGCTTTCTTT. As protein: CASSDGGPGNTEAFF.

This clonotype was recorded at least ten times. This chain links TRBV11-3 with TRBJ2-5; D possibly corresponds to TRBD1 (6 bases). The CDR3 runs 14 residues. The germline V and J ends were trimmed by 3 bases and 5 bases, with 13 bases remaining between them. Germline CDR1 SGHNT, CDR2 YENEEA. In DNA, the CDR3 is TGTGCCAGCAGCTTGGGAAGGGGGACGGAGACCCAGTACTTC. This sequence encodes CASSLGRGTETQYF. Supplemented by reference TRBV11-3 and TRBJ2-5, the full variable domain reads EAGVVQSPRYKIIEKKQPVAFWCNPISGHNTLYWYLQNLGQGPELLIRYENEEAVDDSQLPKDRFSAERLKGVDSTLKIQPAELGDSAVYLCASSLGRGTETQYFGPGTRLLVL.

This clonotype was observed many times. V and J are TRBV4-1 and TRBJ1-1; no reliable D call. The V and J ends lost 1 base and 2 bases respectively, with 8 bases between them. The V gene's germline CDR1 is MGHRA and CDR2 YSYEKL. The CDR3 loop spans 14 amino acids. CDR3 nucleotides: TGCGCCAGCAGCCAAGTGGGTTCCAACACTGAAGCTTTCTTT. The encoded protein is CASSQVGSNTEAFF.

This clonotype appeared once. This chain joins TRBV29-1 and TRBJ1-1; TRBD1 aligns across 8 bases. With 7 bases clipped from V and 6 bases from J, the junction kept 10 bases outside the gene matches. CDR1 is SQVTM, CDR2 ANQGSEA, per germline. This CDR3 is 13 amino acids long. The CDR3 nucleotides read TGCAGCGCTTGGACAGGGCGTGGAGCTGAAGCTTTCTTT. Its translation is CSAWTGRGAEAFF. The full variable domain, completed using reference TRBV29-1 and TRBJ1-1, is SAVISQKPSRDICQRGTSLTIQCQVDSQVTMMFWYRQQPGQSLTLIATANQGSEATYESGFVIDKFPISRPNLTFSTLTVSNMSPEDSSIYLCSAWTGRGAEAFFGQGTRLTVV.